This TCR beta chain was sequenced during a study of response to subunit inactivated influenza vaccine. On this clonotype: Its ends do not fully match the called genes, so a read error is possible.

TCRdb itself ran the RT-PCR reads through MiXCR, one entry per CDR3 protein. The data contain hundreds of thousands of distinct CDR3 sequences, 25% of them seen just once; the ten biggest clones take up about 1.9%. CDR1 is MDHEN, CDR2 SYDVKM, per germline. The CDR3 is made up of 14 amino acids. This chain uses TRBV28 with TRBJ2-3; perhaps TRBD1 as D (5 bases). The clonotype was recovered from a man in his forties or fifties who received an inactivated influenza vaccine. The input for sequencing was CD4+ T cells sorted from PBMCs, taken 5 days after vaccination. The CDR3 DNA reads TGTGCCAGCGTATCCGGCCAGGGCACAGATATGCAGTATTTT. Residues: CASVSGQGTDMQYF.